The clone carrying this TCR beta chain was observed a few times. The sample is drawn from a study of patients and donors after allogeneic stem cell transplantation. TCRdb reprocessed the RT-PCR reads via MiXCR and lists one record per CDR3 protein. The sample lists hundreds of thousands of distinct CDR3 sequences; roughly an eighth were seen once. The germline V gene encodes CDR1 SGHVS and CDR2 FQNEAQ. CDR3 length: 15 amino acids. The germline V and J ends were trimmed by 5 bases and 4 bases, with 17 bases remaining between them. The sequence was obtained from a human donor who was either an allogeneic HSCT recipient or a stem cell or donor lymphocyte infusion donor (not recorded which). It is not recorded whose cells these are; they may come from a transplant donor. The sequencing sample was made of blood, either unsorted or a sorted T cell fraction (not recorded which). The chain carries TRBV7-8 and TRBJ2-5, with a weak D call TRBD1 (5 bases). The CDR3 DNA reads TGTGCCAGCAGCAGAAGCCCGGCCAGGGCAGAGACCCAGTACTTC. Translating it yields CASSRSPARAETQYF.